The 31 T cell receptor beta chains listed next were all sequenced from one sample in a study of radiotherapy plus CTLA-4 blockade in lung cancer. Produced via immunoSEQ multiplex PCR; TCRdb's table is partial and in-frame only. The repertoire includes approximately 60,000 clones, about 80% of them detected once, and 6% to 7% sits in the top ten. Sequencing was performed on peripheral blood, taken from a patient treated with radiotherapy plus ipilimumab. These receptors originate from a human donor with non-small cell lung cancer whose response to radiotherapy plus ipilimumab could not be evaluated.

This clone has a single count. The rearrangement uses TRBV4-1 and TRBJ2-7; TRBD2 might be the D (6 bases). Germline V gives CDR1 MGHRA, CDR2 YSYEKL. The CDR3 is 14 amino acids. V was pared by 4 bases and J by 5 bases, with 15 bases between. The CDR3 nucleotides are TGCGCCAGCAGCCCATTCAGGGAGGAAAACGAGCAGTACTTC. Encoded protein: CASSPFREENEQYF.

This rearrangement joins TRBV9 to TRBJ2-1; a weak D match, TRBD2 (5 bases). CDR1 SGDLS and CDR2 YYNGEE come from the germline V gene. The V gene lost 5 bases and the J gene lost 3 bases, with 6 bases spanning the gap. The CDR3 contains 12 residues. CDR3 in amino acids: CASSRGYNEQFF. The CDR3 coding sequence is TGTGCCAGCAGTCGGGGCTACAATGAGCAGTTCTTC.

The V call is TRBV5-5, the J call TRBJ2-2, with D uncertain. The germline gives CDR1 SGHKS, CDR2 YYEKEE (reference sequence). V was clipped by 1 base and J by 3 bases, with 7 bases between them. This CDR3 spans 14 amino acids. In DNA form, the CDR3 reads TGTGCCAGCAGCTTGTCGCAGTACACCGGGGAGCTGTTTTTT. Residues: CASSLSQYTGELFF.

The V and J genes are TRBV15 and TRBJ2-5; possibly TRBD1 for D (5 bases). V lost 5 bases to trimming and J lost 5 bases, with 15 bases between them. The germline V gene has CDR1 LNHNV and CDR2 YYDKDF (reference sequence). This CDR3 has 14 amino acids. CDR3 protein: CATSPSQVTETQYF. Here the CDR3 DNA reads TGTGCCACCAGCCCATCACAGGTAACGGAGACCCAGTACTTC. The complete variable domain, with remaining parts taken from reference TRBV15 and TRBJ2-5, reads DAMVIQNPRYQVTQFGKPVTLSCSQTLNHNVMYWYQQKSSQAPKLLFHYYDKDFNNEADTPDNFQSRRPNTSFCFLDIRSPGLGDTAMYLCATSPSQVTETQYFGPGTRLLVL.

By sample share, this clone is large. This chain links TRBV19 with TRBJ2-1; tentatively, D is TRBD1 (6 bases). The germline V gene has CDR1 LNHDA and CDR2 SQIVND (reference sequence). The CDR3 is made up of 14 amino acids. The V and J ends lost 9 bases and 5 bases respectively, with 17 bases between them. This CDR3 reads CASGEDSIDNEQFF. CDR3 nucleotide sequence: TGTGCCAGCGGAGAGGACAGTATAGACAATGAGCAGTTCTTC. Full variable domain (outside the CDR3, taken from reference TRBV19 and TRBJ2-1): DGGITQSPKYLFRKEGQNVTLSCEQNLNHDAMYWYRQDPGQGLRLIYYSQIVNDFQKGDIAEGYSVSREKKESFPLTVTSAQKNPTAFYLCASGEDSIDNEQFFGPGTRLTVL.

The chain recombines TRBV11-2 with TRBJ2-5; the match to TRBD2 covers 12 bases. CDR1 is SGHAT, CDR2 FQNNGV, per germline. There are 14 residues in the CDR3. Germline trimming cut 3 bases from V and 4 bases from J; bases unmatched to any gene: 0. CDR3 in amino acids: CASSLTSGRETQYF. The CDR3 DNA is TGTGCCAGCAGCTTGACTAGCGGGAGAGAGACCCAGTACTTC. The whole variable domain, filled in from reference TRBV11-2 and TRBJ2-5, reads EAGVAQSPRYKIIEKRQSVAFWCNPISGHATLYWYQQILGQGPKLLIQFQNNGVVDDSQLPKDRFSAERLKGVDSTLKIQPAKLEDSAVYLCASSLTSGRETQYFGPGTRLLVL.

V gene TRBV5-6 combines with J gene TRBJ1-3; TRBD1 is a possible D gene (6 bases). In germline, CDR1 is SGHDT, CDR2 YYEEEE. The CDR3 spans 14 residues. Trimming took off 1 base at V and 7 bases at J, with 12 bases between the two ends. CDR3 nucleotide sequence: TGTGCCAGCAGCTTGCAAACCAGGGGTAACACCATATATTTT. Translated, it gives CASSLQTRGNTIYF.

Only one count was recorded for this clone. This chain links TRBV18 with TRBJ1-3; D is perhaps TRBD1 (5 bases). CDR3 size: 14 residues. Germline CDR1 is KGHSH and CDR2 is LQKENI. Trimming pared 6 bases from V and 4 bases from J, leaving 13 bases between. The CDR3 nucleotides are TGTGCCAGCTCGCTACCAGGGTCGGGAAACACCATATATTTT. Protein product: CASSLPGSGNTIYF.

The chain joins TRBV2 to TRBJ2-1; 7 bases fit TRBD2. Germline CDR1 SNHLY, CDR2 FYNNEI. Unmatched junction bases numbered 1, after V lost 2 bases and J lost 0 bases. This CDR3 is built from 15 residues. The CDR3 nucleotides are TGTGCCAGCAGTGAAAGGGAGGGCTCCTACAATGAGCAGTTCTTC. As protein: CASSEREGSYNEQFF.

The chain combines TRBV7-2 with TRBJ1-4; TRBD1 matches at 7 bases. In germline, CDR1 is SGHTA, CDR2 FQGNSA. The CDR3 length is 14 residues. J gave up 10 bases and V 6 bases, and 11 bases lay outside the gene matches. The CDR3 DNA follows: TGTGCCAGCAGTTCGACAGGGCCAAGGGGAAAACTGTTTTTT. Amino acids: CASSSTGPRGKLFF.

This clone was observed once. The chain has TRBV7-2 and TRBJ2-7; TRBD2 aligns across 8 bases. The CDR3 consists of 16 residues. The junction had 8 bases not matched to a gene; V was cut back by 2 bases and J by 2 bases. Germline V lookup: CDR1 SGHTA, CDR2 FQGNSA. CDR3 protein: CASSLSSGRVPYEQYF. CDR3 DNA: TGTGCCAGCAGCTTATCGTCCGGGAGGGTCCCCTACGAGCAGTACTTC.

The chain uses TRBV5-6 and TRBJ2-1; D unresolved. Trimming removed 2 bases from V and 5 bases from J, with 8 bases in between. CDR1 and CDR2 from the germline V gene are SGHDT and YYEEEE. This CDR3 comprises 13 residues. CDR3 bases: TGTGCCAGCAGCTTTGGCCTTAACAATGAGCAGTTCTTC. Its protein is CASSFGLNNEQFF.

This chain joins TRBV7-6 and TRBJ2-1; a weak D match, TRBD1 (6 bases). The V end lost 4 bases, the J end lost 5 bases, and 18 bases lay between the germline ends. This CDR3 has 16 residues. Germline-derived CDR1 and CDR2 are SGHVS and FNYEAQ. The CDR3 spells CASSSKQGYRDNEQFF. The CDR3 DNA is TGTGCCAGCAGCTCTAAACAGGGATATCGAGACAATGAGCAGTTCTTC.

The V and J genes are TRBV28 and TRBJ1-2, with D possibly being TRBD1 (6 bases). Per the germline V gene, CDR1 is MDHEN and CDR2 is SYDVKM. V was shortened by 3 bases and J by 4 bases, with 12 bases between the two germline ends. This CDR3 comprises 14 residues. The CDR3 DNA follows: TGTGCCAGCAGTTTGGGTCTCAGGGGCTATGGCTACACCTTC. Protein sequence: CASSLGLRGYGYTF.

The chain joins TRBV7-9 to TRBJ2-5, with D perhaps TRBD1 (8 bases). Trimming took 2 bases from V and 2 from J, leaving 12 bases between them. The CDR3 consists of 15 residues. Germline values: CDR1 SEHNR, CDR2 FQNEAQ (reference sequence). The DNA of the CDR3 is TGTGCCAGCAGCTTAAACAGGGGGGGACAAGAGACCCAGTACTTC. Protein product: CASSLNRGGQETQYF.

V is TRBV5-1 and J is TRBJ1-1, with D possibly matching TRBD1 (6 bases). V was pared by 3 bases and J by 4 bases, with 16 bases between. The germline gives CDR1 SGHRS, CDR2 YFSETQ. This CDR3 is built from 15 residues. DNA for the CDR3: TGCGCCAGCAGCTCCGAGGACAGTGCGGTCACTGAAGCTTTCTTT. It yields the protein CASSSEDSAVTEAFF.

The genes are TRBV21-1 and TRBJ2-7; the table calls TRBD2, which could not be checked here. TRBV21-1 is listed as a pseudogene. The CDR3 contains 15 residues. The CDR3 spells CASSRRPGGSYEQYF. CDR3 in DNA: TGTGCCAGCAGCAGAAGGCCCGGGGGCTCCTACGAGCAGTACTTC.

The J gene is TRBJ2-2, the V gene TRBV19; no clear D. V lost 7 bases and J 0 bases, leaving 9 bases between the germline ends. The germline CDR1 and CDR2 sequences are LNHDA and SQIVND (reference sequence). The CDR3 is 14 amino acids. The CDR3 DNA follows: TGTGCCAGTAATGAACAGCCGAACACCGGGGAGCTGTTTTTT. Translation gives CASNEQPNTGELFF.

The V call is TRBV5-4, the J call TRBJ2-3; weak D call: TRBD2 (5 bases). The CDR3 is made up of 15 amino acids. The germline V gene has CDR1 SGHNT and CDR2 YYREEE (reference sequence). Trimming removed 3 bases from V and 5 bases from J, with 16 bases in between. DNA for the CDR3: TGTGCCAGCAGCTCGGGATATGGGAGAATAGATACGCAGTATTTT. Translated, it gives CASSSGYGRIDTQYF.

This CDR3 is CAISPGTSGGVTGELFF. The CDR3, as DNA: TGTGCCATCAGTCCCGGGACTAGCGGGGGGGTTACCGGGGAGCTGTTTTTT. V is TRBV10-3 and J is TRBJ2-2; 16 bases map to TRBD2. The CDR3 length is 17 residues. V lost 5 bases, J lost 5 bases, and 5 bases stayed unmatched. Germline lookup yields CDR1 ENHRY and CDR2 SYGVKD.

The chain is built from TRBV5-6 and TRBJ2-7; D remains unclear. CDR1 is SGHDT and CDR2 is YYEEEE in the germline V gene. The CDR3 length is 14 residues. V was pared by 3 bases and J by 1 base, with 11 bases between. The CDR3 sequence is CASSSRSGSYEQYF. In DNA, the CDR3 is TGTGCCAGCAGCTCCCGGAGTGGATCCTACGAGCAGTACTTC.

The genes are TRBV27 and TRBJ1-2, with TRBD1 identical over 10 bases. After removal of 4 bases from V and 0 bases from J, the junction contained 11 bases not matched to a gene. The CDR3 spans 18 residues. Germline V gene sequence: CDR1 MNHEY, CDR2 SMNVEV (reference sequence). CDR3 sequence: CASSSIRQGARTNYGYTF. In nucleotides, the CDR3 is TGTGCCAGCAGTTCGATAAGACAGGGGGCGCGAACTAACTATGGCTACACCTTC.

The chain joins TRBV11-2 to TRBJ2-3, with D tentatively TRBD2 (5 bases). Germline V gives CDR1 SGHAT, CDR2 FQNNGV. CDR3 length equals 16 residues. V was shortened by 2 bases and J by 0 bases, with 12 bases between the two germline ends. CDR3 in amino acids: CASSLLLAPSTDTQYF. The CDR3 nucleotides read TGTGCCAGCAGCTTATTGCTAGCCCCTAGCACAGATACGCAGTATTTT.

The chain recombines TRBV6-6 with TRBJ1-2; possible D gene TRBD1, 6 bases. CDR1 is MNHNY, CDR2 SVGAGI, per germline (reference sequence). The CDR3 totals 15 residues. Trimming removed 8 bases from V and 1 base from J, with 17 bases in between. In nucleotides, the CDR3 is TGTGCCAGCCGACCCTATACAGGGAATAACTATGGCTACACCTTC. Encoded protein: CASRPYTGNNYGYTF.

The chain employs TRBV9 and TRBJ2-3; TRBD2 aligns across 7 bases. Germline loops: CDR1 SGDLS, CDR2 YYNGEE. V gave up 0 bases and J gave up 4 bases; unmatched junction bases: 2. This CDR3 comprises 14 residues. In DNA form, the CDR3 reads TGTGCCAGCAGCGTAGCGGGAGGCCCAGATACGCAGTATTTT. Translation gives CASSVAGGPDTQYF. Together with reference TRBV9 and TRBJ2-3, the CDR3 gives the full variable domain: DSGVTQTPKHLITATGQRVTLRCSPRSGDLSVYWYQQSLDQGLQFLIQYYNGEERAKGNILERFSAQQFPDLHSELNLSSLELGDSALYFCASSVAGGPDTQYFGPGTRLTVL.

The CDR3 DNA sequence: TGTGCCAGCAGCTTACCTACTAGCGGGGGGAGGAGCACAGATACGCAGTATTTT. Amino acids: CASSLPTSGGRSTDTQYF. The V gene is TRBV5-4, the J gene TRBJ2-3, with 12 positions matching TRBD2. V shed 2 bases and J 0 bases; nucleotides not matched to a gene: 7. There are 18 residues in the CDR3. Per germline, CDR1 SGHNT and CDR2 YYREEE (reference sequence). The variable domain in full, with the rest retrieved from reference TRBV5-4 and TRBJ2-3, is ETGVTQSPTHLIKTRGQQVTLRCSSQSGHNTVSWYQQALGQGPQFIFQYYREEENGRGNFPPRFSGLQFPNYSSELNVNALELDDSALYLCASSLPTSGGRSTDTQYFGPGTRLTVL.

This clone has only one observation. V and J are TRBV25-1 and TRBJ1-6, with 7 bases that match TRBD1. V gave up 5 bases and J gave up 10 bases; unmatched junction bases: 5. This CDR3 is 13 amino acids long. Germline-derived CDR1 and CDR2 are MGHDK and SYGVNS. The CDR3 region is CASSLPGGSPLHF. The CDR3 coding sequence is TGTGCCAGCAGTCTCCCAGGGGGGTCACCCCTCCACTTT.

The genes are TRBV30 and TRBJ1-2; no reliable D call. The V end was cut by 2 bases, the J end by 6 bases, with 13 bases between. The CDR3 runs to 13 residues. Germline values: CDR1 GTSNPN, CDR2 SVGIG (reference sequence). CDR3 nucleotide sequence: TGTGCCTGGAGTCCCCTCTCCGGGGATGGCTACACCTTC. Its translation is CAWSPLSGDGYTF.

The chain uses TRBV29-1 and TRBJ2-5; TRBD2 matches at 9 bases. The DNA end is a closer match to TRBJ2-7, so the J assignment may be wrong. The germline CDR1 and CDR2 sequences are SQVTM and ANQGSEA. The CDR3 has 14 amino acids. The CDR3 region has the DNA TGCAGCGTTGAAGGCGGGAGGGCCGTCCACGAGCAGTACTTC. Protein product: CSVEGGRAVHEQYF.

The genes are TRBV5-1 and TRBJ1-1; TRBD1 might be the D (5 bases). This CDR3 has 14 residues. Germline-derived CDR1 and CDR2 are SGHRS and YFSETQ. V lost 4 bases and J 2 bases, leaving 12 bases between the germline ends. DNA of the CDR3: TGCGCCAGCAGCCCAGGAGGGGCTAACACTGAAGCTTTCTTT. This sequence encodes CASSPGGANTEAFF. The variable domain in full, completed from reference TRBV5-1 and TRBJ1-1, reads KAGVTQTPRYLIKTRGQQVTLSCSPISGHRSVSWYQQTPGQGLQFLFEYFSETQRNKGNFPGRFSGRQFSNSRSEMNVSTLELGDSALYLCASSPGGANTEAFFGQGTRLTVV.

The chain combines TRBV19 with TRBJ2-1, with 8 bases fitting TRBD2. CDR3 length equals 15 residues. CDR1 is LNHDA and CDR2 is SQIVND in the germline V gene (reference sequence). The V gene end was trimmed by 1 base and the J gene end by 7 bases; junction bases not matched to a gene: 6. The chain's CDR3 is CASSIGTSFLNEQFF. The CDR3 region has the DNA TGTGCCAGTAGTATAGGGACTAGCTTCCTTAATGAGCAGTTCTTC.